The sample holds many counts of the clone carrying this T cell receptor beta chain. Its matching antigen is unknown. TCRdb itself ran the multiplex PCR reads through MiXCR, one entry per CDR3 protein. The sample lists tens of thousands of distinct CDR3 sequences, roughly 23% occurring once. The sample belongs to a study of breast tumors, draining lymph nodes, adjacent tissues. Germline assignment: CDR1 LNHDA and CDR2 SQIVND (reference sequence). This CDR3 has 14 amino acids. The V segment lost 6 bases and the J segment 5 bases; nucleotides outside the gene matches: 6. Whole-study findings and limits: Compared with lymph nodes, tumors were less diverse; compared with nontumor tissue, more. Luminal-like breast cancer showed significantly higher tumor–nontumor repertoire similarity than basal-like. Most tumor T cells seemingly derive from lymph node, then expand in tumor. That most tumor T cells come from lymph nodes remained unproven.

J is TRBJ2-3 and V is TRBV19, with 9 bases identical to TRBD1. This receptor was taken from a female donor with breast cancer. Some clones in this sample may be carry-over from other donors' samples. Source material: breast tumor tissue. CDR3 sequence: CASSRTGEIDTQYF. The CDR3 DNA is TGTGCCAGTAGCCGGACAGGGGAAATAGATACGCAGTATTTT.